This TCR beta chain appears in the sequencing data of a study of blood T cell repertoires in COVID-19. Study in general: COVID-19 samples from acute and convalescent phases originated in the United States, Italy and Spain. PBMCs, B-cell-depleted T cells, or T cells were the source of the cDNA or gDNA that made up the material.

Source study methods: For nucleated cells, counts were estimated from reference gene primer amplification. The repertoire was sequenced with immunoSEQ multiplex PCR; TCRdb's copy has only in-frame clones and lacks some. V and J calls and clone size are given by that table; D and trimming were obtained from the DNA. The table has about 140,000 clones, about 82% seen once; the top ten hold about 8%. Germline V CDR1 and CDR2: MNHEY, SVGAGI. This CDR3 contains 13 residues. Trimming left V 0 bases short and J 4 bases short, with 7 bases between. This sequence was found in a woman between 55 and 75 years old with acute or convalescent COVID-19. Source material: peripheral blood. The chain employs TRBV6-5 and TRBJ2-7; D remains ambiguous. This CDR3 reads CASSYSVTYEQYF. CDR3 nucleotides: TGTGCCAGCAGTTACTCGGTCACATACGAGCAGTACTTC.